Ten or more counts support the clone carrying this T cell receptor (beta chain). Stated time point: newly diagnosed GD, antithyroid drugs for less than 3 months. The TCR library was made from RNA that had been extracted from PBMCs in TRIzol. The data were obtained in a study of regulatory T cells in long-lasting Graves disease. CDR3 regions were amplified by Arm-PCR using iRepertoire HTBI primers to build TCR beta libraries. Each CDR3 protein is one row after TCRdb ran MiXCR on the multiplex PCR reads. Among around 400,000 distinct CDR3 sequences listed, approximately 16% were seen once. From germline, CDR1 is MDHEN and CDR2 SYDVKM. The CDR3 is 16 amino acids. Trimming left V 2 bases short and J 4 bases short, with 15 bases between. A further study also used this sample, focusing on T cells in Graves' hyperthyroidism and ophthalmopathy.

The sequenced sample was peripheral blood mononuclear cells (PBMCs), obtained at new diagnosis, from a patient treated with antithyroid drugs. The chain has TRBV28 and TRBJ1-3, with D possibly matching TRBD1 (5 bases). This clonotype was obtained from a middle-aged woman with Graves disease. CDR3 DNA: TGTGCCAGCAGTTTAGGGCTGGGGGATTCAGGAAACACCATATATTTT. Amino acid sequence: CASSLGLGDSGNTIYF.